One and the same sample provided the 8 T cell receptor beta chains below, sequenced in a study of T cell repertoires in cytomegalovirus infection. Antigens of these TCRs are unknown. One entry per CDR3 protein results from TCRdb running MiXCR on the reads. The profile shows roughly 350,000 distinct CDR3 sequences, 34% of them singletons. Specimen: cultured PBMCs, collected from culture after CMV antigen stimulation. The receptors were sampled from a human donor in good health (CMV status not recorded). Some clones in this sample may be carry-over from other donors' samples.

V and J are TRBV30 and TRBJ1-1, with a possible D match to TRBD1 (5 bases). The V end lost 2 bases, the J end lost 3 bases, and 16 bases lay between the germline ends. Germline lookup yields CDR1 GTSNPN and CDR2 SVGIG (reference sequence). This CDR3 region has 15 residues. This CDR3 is CAWSSWGGSDTEAFF. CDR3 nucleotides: TGTGCCTGGAGTTCCTGGGGGGGGTCGGACACTGAAGCTTTCTTT.

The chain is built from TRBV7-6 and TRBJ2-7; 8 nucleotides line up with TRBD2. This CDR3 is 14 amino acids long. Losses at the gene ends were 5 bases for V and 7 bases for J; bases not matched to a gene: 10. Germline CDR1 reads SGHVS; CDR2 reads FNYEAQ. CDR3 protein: CASSLTSGPLEQYF. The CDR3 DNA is TGTGCCAGCAGCCTAACTAGCGGACCCCTTGAGCAGTACTTC.

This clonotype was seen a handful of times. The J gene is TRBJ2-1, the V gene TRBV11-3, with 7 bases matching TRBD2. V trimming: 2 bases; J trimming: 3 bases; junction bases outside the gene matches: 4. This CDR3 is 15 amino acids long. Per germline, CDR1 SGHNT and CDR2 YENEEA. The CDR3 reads CASSLIRGSYNEQFF. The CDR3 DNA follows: TGTGCCAGCAGCTTAATCCGCGGGAGCTACAATGAGCAGTTCTTC.

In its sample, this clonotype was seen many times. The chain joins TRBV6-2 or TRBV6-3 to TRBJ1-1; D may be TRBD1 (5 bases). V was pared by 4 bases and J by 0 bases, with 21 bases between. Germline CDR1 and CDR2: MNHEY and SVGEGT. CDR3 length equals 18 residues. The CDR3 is CASSSRQSLGSMNTEAFF. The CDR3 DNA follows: TGTGCCAGCAGTTCCCGACAGAGCCTGGGGTCCATGAACACTGAAGCTTTCTTT.

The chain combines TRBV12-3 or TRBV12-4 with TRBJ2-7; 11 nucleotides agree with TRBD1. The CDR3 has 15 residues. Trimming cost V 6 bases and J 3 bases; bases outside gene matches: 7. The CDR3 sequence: CASSPGQGVFYEQYV. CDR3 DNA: TGTGCCAGCAGCCCGGGACAGGGGGTTTTCTACGAGCAGTACGTC.

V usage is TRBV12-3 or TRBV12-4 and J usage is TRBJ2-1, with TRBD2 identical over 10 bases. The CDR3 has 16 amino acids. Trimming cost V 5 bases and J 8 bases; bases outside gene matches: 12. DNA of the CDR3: TGTGCCAGCAGTGCGTACACTAGCGGGACTAACCATGAGCAGTTCTTC. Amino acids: CASSAYTSGTNHEQFF.

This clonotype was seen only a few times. This CDR3 reads CATSSQGLFYGYTF. For the CDR3, the DNA is TGTGCCACCAGCTCTCAGGGGTTGTTCTATGGCTACACCTTC. This rearrangement joins TRBV15 to TRBJ1-2; a weak D match, TRBD1 (6 bases). The CDR3 runs to 14 residues. The germline V gene encodes CDR1 LNHNV and CDR2 YYDKDF (reference sequence). Trimming cost V 5 bases and J 4 bases, with 14 bases left between them.

CDR3 in amino acids: CASSPGRSGETQYF. The CDR3 region has the DNA TGTGCCAGCTCACCGGGGAGATCGGGAGAGACCCAGTACTTC. V and J are TRBV18 and TRBJ2-5, with a tentative D call TRBD2 (5 bases). This CDR3 is 14 amino acids long. Deletions cut 3 bases from V and 4 bases from J, with 12 bases between. Germline CDR1 reads KGHSH; CDR2 reads LQKENI.